This T cell receptor (beta chain) was obtained from a study of the immune and genomic landscape of osteosarcoma (dated by TCRdb to the early 2020s). As for the study more broadly: The overall cohort included a few dozen pediatric and adult patients with high-grade osteosarcoma, and the median age at diagnosis was 25 to 35 years (range 5-81). The cohort was enriched for poor-risk disease, as unfavorable pathologic response to standard therapy was shown in around 73% of the cohort and around 67% of the cohort were deceased. In the overall cohort, 55% to 65% of patients were male, and localized disease at diagnosis was presented by about 78% of patients. The study profiled osteosarcoma specimens with whole genome, RNA and T-cell receptor sequencing plus immunohistochemistry and reverse phase protein arrays to define immunogenic potential. The study aimed to explain the limited clinical activity of immune checkpoint inhibitors in osteosarcoma. TCR sequencing results were integrated with transcriptome, protein array and immunostaining data to characterize the osteosarcoma immunogenomic landscape. A few patients contributed a couple of samples from the same tumor site.

TCR beta chain CDR3 regions were immunosequenced using the ImmunoSEQ Assay (Adaptive Biotechnologies). The paper's processing steps were these. TCRB rearrangements, read counts, read proportions and gene usage were exported through the ImmunoSEQ Analyzer platform. T-cell clonality was calculated on productive rearrangements as 1 minus Pielou's evenness. In the clonal space homeostasis analysis, clonotypes were sorted into rare, small, medium, large or hyperexpanded (0.01 to 1 of the repertoire) bins. TCR productive clonality was compared across immune clusters C1, C2 and C3 using the Wilcoxon rank sum test. The table comes from immuneACCESS by way of TCRdb, which keeps in-frame sequences with V and J called. Part of the clones is missing from these tables; in studies checked, under half for an unresolved V gene and the rest for unknown reasons. V and J calls and clone size are given by that table; D and trimming were obtained from the DNA. The sample table holds about 4,600 clones, of which roughly 78% were seen once. About 16% of the sample comes from the top ten.

The specimens were post-treatment primary, local recurrence and metastasis tumors obtained from patients with a poor prognosis. This clone was observed a single time. Its antigen remains unidentified. One base away there is no much larger clone; base qualities are not given. Results and caveats for the whole study, not just this receptor: About 5 cases had a single hyperexpanded clone dominating the repertoire, and all had fewer than 100 T-cell clonotypes. Rather than matched normal tissue, external data from normal skin and healthy peripheral blood provided the clonality benchmarks. Productive TCR clonality was low overall, averaging around 0.097 with a maximum of 0.3, suggesting limited T-cell clonal expansion. No statistical method determined sample size because osteosarcoma is rare and all possible samples were collected. Alongside the frozen tumor specimens, matched blood was collected from only two patients. Higher TCR productive clonality was observed in the immune-hot C3 cluster than in the cold C1 cluster, although TCR productive clonality remained low overall.

Inclusive of the bounding cysteine and phenylalanine, the CDR3 is 14 residues long. Just the 42-base CDR3 DNA is kept, in frame starting at base 1. V drops 3 bases and J drops 5 bases, leaving 13 bases in between. CDR1 and CDR2 (MGHRA, YSYEKL) derive from the germline V gene. The chain is made from TRBV4-1 and TRBJ1-2; D gene: possibly TRBD1, on 5 matching bases. The sample taken for sequencing was osteosarcoma tumor tissue from the femur. The TCR sequence derives from a human donor with osteosarcoma. The CDR3: CASSHLRGPYGYTF. The DNA is as follows: TGCGCCAGCAGCCACCTACGGGGCCCTTATGGCTACACCTTC.